The 24 T cell receptor beta chains below were found in one sample sequenced in a study of blood T cell repertoires in COVID-19 (dated by TCRdb to the early 2020s). Preparation of the library involved the immunoSEQ multiplex PCR assay. The table was pulled from immuneACCESS by TCRdb, which kept in-frame rearrangements only. Such tables lose some clones; where checked, under half of the loss comes from unresolved V genes, and the rest has no known cause. For this sample the table gives 190,000 or so clones, of which around 87% were detected only once. The ten top clones hold over 0.7% of the sample. Sequencing was done on a sample of peripheral blood. Receptors originate from a woman between 18 and 30 years old who had recovered from COVID-19.

The chain is built from TRBV7-9 and TRBJ1-1, with TRBD1 identical over 7 bases. Germline V lookup: CDR1 SEHNR, CDR2 FQNEAQ (reference sequence). The CDR3 length is 15 residues. With 5 bases clipped from V and 0 bases from J, the junction kept 6 bases outside the gene matches. The CDR3 is CASSGLGQVNTEAFF. The CDR3 DNA follows: TGTGCCAGCAGCGGATTAGGACAGGTGAACACTGAAGCTTTCTTT. Using reference TRBV7-9 and TRBJ1-1 for the parts outside the CDR3, the full variable domain is DTGVSQNPRHKITKRGQNVTFRCDPISEHNRLYWYRQTLGQGPEFLTYFQNEAQLEKSRLLSDRFSAERPKGSFSTLEIQRTEQGDSAMYLCASSGLGQVNTEAFFGQGTRLTVV.

The chain has TRBV2 and TRBJ2-2; the D gene is possibly TRBD2 (5 bases). CDR1 and CDR2 from the germline V gene are SNHLY and FYNNEI. Trimming removed 4 bases from V and 7 bases from J, with 10 bases in between. This CDR3 contains 13 residues. Written as DNA, the CDR3 is TGTGCCAGCAGTGTGATTCGGGACGGGGAGCTGTTTTTT. This gives the protein CASSVIRDGELFF. The full variable domain, completed using reference TRBV2 and TRBJ2-2, is EPEVTQTPSHQVTQMGQEVILRCVPISNHLYFYWYRQILGQKVEFLVSFYNNEISEKSEIFDDQFSVERPDGSNFTLKIRSTKLEDSAMYFCASSVIRDGELFFGEGSRLTVL.

The J gene is TRBJ2-3, the V gene TRBV7-2, with 10 bases aligning to TRBD1. In germline, CDR1 is SGHTA, CDR2 FQGNSA. V lost 3 bases, J lost 7 bases, and 4 bases stayed unmatched. This CDR3 comprises 14 residues. The CDR3: CASSFRDRGYTQYF. The CDR3 nucleotides read TGTGCCAGCAGCTTCCGGGACAGGGGATATACGCAGTATTTT.

The chain joins TRBV18 to TRBJ1-2; D may be TRBD1 (5 bases). CDR3 length equals 20 residues. Trimming removed 1 base from V and 0 bases from J, with 24 bases in between. CDR1 and CDR2 (germline): KGHSH, LQKENI. In DNA form, the CDR3 reads TGTGCCAGCTCACCACTCCCCGTCTTCCAGGGCCCCCAGGCTAACTATGGCTACACCTTC. This encodes CASSPLPVFQGPQANYGYTF.

The gene calls are TRBV7-9 and TRBJ1-5, with 10 positions matching TRBD1. Germline lookup yields CDR1 SEHNR and CDR2 FQNEAQ (reference sequence). With V trimmed by 5 bases and J by 2 bases, 6 bases remained unmatched. The CDR3 has 16 amino acids. The CDR3 DNA reads as TGTGCCAGCAGCCCGATGACAGGGGGCGGCAATCAGCCCCAGCATTTT. Its protein product is CASSPMTGGGNQPQHF.

The chain employs TRBV24-1 and TRBJ2-2; 7 bases map to TRBD1. There are 14 residues in the CDR3. V lost 0 bases and J lost 8; bases outside the gene matches: 2. Germline assignment: CDR1 KGHDR and CDR2 SFDVKD. This CDR3 reads CATSDLGDRGELFF. CDR3 in DNA: TGTGCCACCAGTGATTTGGGGGACAGAGGGGAGCTGTTTTTT.

This rearrangement joins TRBV3-1 (or the pseudogene TRBV3-2) to TRBJ2-3; no clear D. From germline, CDR1 is LGHDT and CDR2 YNNKEL (reference sequence). The CDR3 contains 15 residues. V was pared by 2 bases and J by 2 bases, with 11 bases between. CDR3 protein: CASSQRLRVTDTQYF. The CDR3, as DNA: TGTGCCAGCAGCCAACGCCTCCGAGTCACAGATACGCAGTATTTT.

J is TRBJ2-2 and V is TRBV13, with TRBD1 matching over 10 bases. Trimming cost V 8 bases and J 7 bases; bases outside gene matches: 7. The CDR3 is made up of 14 amino acids. Germline V gene sequence: CDR1 PRHDT, CDR2 FYEKMQ (reference sequence). In nucleotides, the CDR3 is TGTGCCAGCCGGCCGGGACAGGGGATCGGGGAGCTGTTTTTT. This sequence encodes CASRPGQGIGELFF.

CDR3 bases: TGTGCCAGTAATAAAGAGAGCTCCTATAATTCACCCCTCCACTTT. Encoded protein: CASNKESSYNSPLHF. V gene TRBV19 combines with J gene TRBJ1-6; D is unresolved. The germline V and J ends were trimmed by 7 bases and 0 bases, with 10 bases remaining between them. The CDR3 has 15 residues. Germline V gives CDR1 LNHDA, CDR2 SQIVND (reference sequence).

The chain employs TRBV4-2 and TRBJ2-4; TRBD1 aligns across 10 bases. The CDR3 has 20 amino acids. V lost 1 base, J lost 0 bases, and 12 bases stayed unmatched. Germline lookup yields CDR1 LGHNA and CDR2 YNFKEQ. This CDR3 reads CASSQGLGQGVTLAKNIQYF. DNA of the CDR3: TGTGCCAGCAGCCAAGGGTTAGGACAGGGGGTTACTCTAGCCAAAAACATTCAGTACTTC.

This chain connects TRBV7-3 to TRBJ1-1, with D hard to call. Trimming shortened V by 1 base and J by 1 base, and 22 bases separated the two germline ends. The CDR3 is made up of 19 amino acids. Germline CDR1 reads SGHTA; CDR2 reads FQGTGA. CDR3 sequence: CASSLSGGFDPITNTEAFF. The CDR3, as DNA: TGTGCCAGCAGCTTAAGTGGCGGGTTTGACCCGATCACGAACACTGAAGCTTTCTTT.

V and J are TRBV5-4 and TRBJ1-2, with TRBD1 matching over 12 bases. After removal of 2 bases from V and 7 bases from J, the junction contained 9 bases not matched to a gene. The CDR3 is made up of 16 amino acids. The germline V gene has CDR1 SGHNT and CDR2 YYREEE (reference sequence). The CDR3 DNA sequence: TGTGCCAGCAGCTTCGCAGGGGACAGGGGGCTGGGTGGCTACACCTTC. Protein: CASSFAGDRGLGGYTF.

J is TRBJ2-1 and V is TRBV15, with D tentatively TRBD2 (5 bases). The CDR3 covers 14 residues. CDR1 is LNHNV and CDR2 is YYDKDF in the germline V gene (reference sequence). Trimming removed 1 base at V and 9 bases at J, with 13 bases between. The CDR3 sequence is CATSRGTTEGEQFF. The CDR3 DNA follows: TGTGCCACCAGCAGAGGGACGACCGAGGGTGAGCAGTTCTTC. The full variable domain, with the rest looked up from reference TRBV15 and TRBJ2-1, is DAMVIQNPRYQVTQFGKPVTLSCSQTLNHNVMYWYQQKSSQAPKLLFHYYDKDFNNEADTPDNFQSRRPNTSFCFLDIRSPGLGDTAMYLCATSRGTTEGEQFFGPGTRLTVL.

The chain links TRBV5-1 to TRBJ2-7; TRBD2 agrees at 11 bases. Germline V gene data show CDR1 as SGHRS and CDR2 as YFSETQ. The V gene end was trimmed by 0 bases and the J gene end by 7 bases; junction bases not matched to a gene: 3. This CDR3 region has 14 residues. This CDR3 reads CASSLASGRTEQYV. The CDR3 bases are TGCGCCAGCAGCTTGGCTAGCGGGAGGACAGAGCAGTACGTC.

The V and J genes are TRBV15 and TRBJ1-2; 7 nucleotides align to TRBD1. J gave up 8 bases and V 5 bases, and 14 bases lay outside the gene matches. CDR3 length: 15 amino acids. Germline assignment: CDR1 LNHNV and CDR2 YYDKDF (reference sequence). CDR3 loop: CATSGGTAGLKGYTF. Here the CDR3 DNA reads TGTGCCACCAGCGGCGGGACAGCTGGCCTTAAGGGCTACACCTTC.

This chain connects TRBV18 to TRBJ1-5; 8 bases are a match to TRBD1. The V gene end was trimmed by 3 bases and the J gene end by 8 bases; junction bases not matched to a gene: 6. Germline V gene lookup returns CDR1 KGHSH and CDR2 LQKENI. The CDR3 is 14 residues long. In nucleotides, the CDR3 is TGTGCCAGCTCACCGGGAACGACAGGGGAGCCCCAGCATTTT. This codes for CASSPGTTGEPQHF.

This clone was detected once. The gene calls are TRBV7-2 and TRBJ2-1; TRBD1 aligns across 7 bases. This CDR3 has 15 amino acids. J gave up 3 bases and V 1 base, and 3 bases lay outside the gene matches. Looked up from germline, CDR1 is SGHTA and CDR2 is FQGNSA. This chain's CDR3 is CASSLEQGHYNEQFF. The DNA for the CDR3 is TGTGCCAGCAGCTTAGAACAGGGGCACTACAATGAGCAGTTCTTC.

The chain carries TRBV9 and TRBJ1-1; TRBD1 is a possible D gene (6 bases). Trimming removed 8 bases at V and 2 bases at J, with 25 bases between. The germline V gene encodes CDR1 SGDLS and CDR2 YYNGEE. The CDR3 sequence is 17 residues long. The CDR3: CASYLLGGRRRNTEAFF. CDR3 nucleotides: TGTGCCAGTTACTTGTTAGGGGGTCGAAGACGAAACACTGAAGCTTTCTTT.

This chain connects TRBV19 to TRBJ1-5; 12 bases align to TRBD1. V gave up 7 bases and J gave up 0 bases; unmatched junction bases: 10. CDR1 LNHDA and CDR2 SQIVND come from the germline V gene (reference sequence). There are 18 residues in the CDR3. The CDR3 spells CASTYGTGGSGSNQPQHF. The CDR3 DNA reads as TGTGCCAGTACCTACGGGACAGGGGGCTCGGGTAGCAATCAGCCCCAGCATTTT.

The chain links TRBV19 to TRBJ1-3; D might be TRBD1 (5 bases). V lost 5 bases and J lost 1, with 9 bases in between. CDR1 and CDR2 (germline): LNHDA, SQIVND (reference sequence). CDR3 length: 14 residues. CDR3 amino acids: CASSRQLSGNTIYF. In DNA, the CDR3 is TGTGCCAGTAGTCGACAGTTATCTGGAAACACCATATATTTT.

The chain joins TRBV19 to TRBJ1-6; D gene ambiguous. CDR3 length: 13 residues. CDR1 is LNHDA and CDR2 is SQIVND in the germline V gene (reference sequence). V shed 3 bases and J shed 7 bases, with 7 bases lying between them. The DNA for the CDR3 is TGTGCCAGTAGTATTAGAGAGAATTCACCCCTCCACTTT. It specifies CASSIRENSPLHF.

This clone was seen a handful of times. The rearrangement uses TRBV3-1 (or the pseudogene TRBV3-2) and TRBJ1-3; no definite D call. The germline gives CDR1 LGHDT, CDR2 YNNKEL (reference sequence). Between the trimmed V and J ends, which lost 4 bases and 0 bases, there was a span of 16 bases. CDR3 length: 17 residues. This CDR3 is CASSPMLYVGSGNTIYF. The CDR3 region has the DNA TGTGCCAGCAGCCCTATGTTATATGTCGGCTCTGGAAACACCATATATTTT.

The chain recombines TRBV4-3 with TRBJ1-3; possible D gene TRBD1, 6 bases. Germline V gene data show CDR1 as LGHNA and CDR2 as YSLEER. CDR3 length: 15 amino acids. Trimming left V 1 base short and J 8 bases short, with 15 bases between. In DNA form, the CDR3 reads TGCGCCAGCAGCCAAGCCCTCGTCTCAGGGGACACCATATATTTT. This gives the protein CASSQALVSGDTIYF.

The rearrangement joins TRBV7-2 to TRBJ2-7; 16 bases match TRBD2. Looked up from germline, CDR1 is SGHTA and CDR2 is FQGNSA. This CDR3 spans 19 amino acids. V was pared by 1 base and J by 2 bases, with 8 bases of the junction left unmatched. The CDR3 protein is CASSLVAGLAGGKTYEQYF. CDR3 sequence (DNA): TGTGCCAGCAGCTTAGTGGCGGGACTAGCGGGGGGGAAGACCTACGAGCAGTACTTC.